The 21 T cell receptor beta chains presented below share a single source sample, sequenced in a study of cytomegalovirus exposure and HLA in healthy donors. 60 Vbeta and 13 Jbeta primers were used in PCR. TCRdb's copy holds only in-frame clones and misses some; the assay was immunoSEQ multiplex PCR. The table shows 210,000 or so clones, with over 70% occurring only once. Sample: PBMCs. All receptors derive from a man between 25 and 39 years old in good health and CMV-seronegative.

V and J are TRBV23-1 and TRBJ2-1; 7 nucleotides match TRBD2. TRBV23-1 falls under the ORF class, with uncertain function. With 0 bases clipped from V and 1 base from J, the junction kept 15 bases outside the gene matches. The CDR3 extends over 20 amino acids. DNA of the CDR3: TGCGCCAGCAGTCAATCAAGGTCATACGGGGGGAACAAGTCCTACAATGAGCAGTTCTTC. Amino acid sequence: CASSQSRSYGGNKSYNEQFF.

The chain joins TRBV9 to TRBJ1-2, with 7 bases that match TRBD1. Germline values: CDR1 SGDLS, CDR2 YYNGEE. This CDR3 spans 16 amino acids. Unmatched junction bases numbered 7, after V lost 0 bases and J lost 2 bases. CDR3 bases: TGTGCCAGCAGCGTAGCCACAGGGGAAGGCAACTATGGCTACACCTTC. Protein sequence: CASSVATGEGNYGYTF.

The chain uses TRBV27 and TRBJ1-3, with no clear D. V lost 3 bases and J lost 2, with 11 bases in between. CDR3 length: 15 residues. Germline V lookup: CDR1 MNHEY, CDR2 SMNVEV (reference sequence). The CDR3 nucleotides are TGTGCCAGCAGTTTTTCCGGTTTGACTGGAAACACCATATATTTT. Translated, it gives CASSFSGLTGNTIYF.

The rearrangement uses TRBV6-6 and TRBJ2-5; 7 positions agree with TRBD1. Trimming removed 8 bases from V and 4 bases from J; junction bases left unmatched: 13. Germline loops: CDR1 MNHNY, CDR2 SVGAGI (reference sequence). The CDR3 contains 15 residues. The CDR3 sequence: CASGEQGKGAETQYF. The CDR3 DNA is TGTGCCAGCGGGGAACAGGGGAAGGGGGCAGAGACCCAGTACTTC.

V usage is TRBV11-2 and J usage is TRBJ2-7, with 8 bases aligning to TRBD2. Germline V gene lookup returns CDR1 SGHAT and CDR2 FQNNGV. V dropped 4 bases and J dropped 5; count of bases not matched to a gene: 10. CDR3 length equals 15 residues. This chain's CDR3 is CASSSSGGPMDEQYF. CDR3 nucleotides: TGTGCCAGCAGCTCCTCGGGGGGGCCTATGGACGAGCAGTACTTC. Full variable domain (outside the CDR3, taken from reference TRBV11-2 and TRBJ2-7): EAGVAQSPRYKIIEKRQSVAFWCNPISGHATLYWYQQILGQGPKLLIQFQNNGVVDDSQLPKDRFSAERLKGVDSTLKIQPAKLEDSAVYLCASSSSGGPMDEQYFGPGTRLTVT.

The chain is built from TRBV2 and TRBJ2-6; D uncertain. The CDR3 runs to 15 residues. CDR1 and CDR2 (germline): SNHLY, FYNNEI. The V end lost 6 bases, the J end lost 0 bases, and 9 bases lay between the germline ends. The CDR3: CASRQFFSGANVLTF. CDR3 DNA sequence: TGTGCCAGCAGACAGTTTTTCTCTGGGGCCAACGTCCTGACTTTC.

The chain is built from TRBV30 and TRBJ2-1; 11 bases line up with TRBD1. Losses at the gene ends were 4 bases for V and 0 bases for J; bases not matched to a gene: 14. Germline CDR1 and CDR2: GTSNPN and SVGIG (reference sequence). The CDR3 is made up of 19 amino acids. CDR3 bases: TGTGCCTGGATGAAAGGGTGGACAGGGGGCGTGAGCTCCTACAATGAGCAGTTCTTC. It specifies CAWMKGWTGGVSSYNEQFF.

The chain recombines TRBV5-6 with TRBJ2-5, with a weak D call TRBD2 (7 bases). Germline loops: CDR1 SGHDT, CDR2 YYEEEE. There are 14 residues in the CDR3. V lost 2 bases to trimming and J lost 3 bases, with 11 bases between them. The chain's CDR3 is CASSFAGAEETQYF. The CDR3 bases are TGTGCCAGCAGCTTTGCGGGGGCCGAAGAGACCCAGTACTTC.

The genes are TRBV29-1 and TRBJ2-1; tentative D call: TRBD1 (6 bases). CDR1 and CDR2 (germline): SQVTM, ANQGSEA. V was cut by 7 bases and J by 5 bases, with 9 bases left in between. There are 11 residues in the CDR3. The CDR3 bases are TGCAGCGGACAGGAAAACAATGAGCAGTTCTTC. Protein: CSGQENNEQFF.

The J gene is TRBJ2-5, the V gene TRBV2, with TRBD2 as a possible D gene (5 bases). The CDR3 runs to 14 residues. The V gene's germline CDR1 is SNHLY and CDR2 FYNNEI. Trimming stripped 3 bases from V and 7 bases from J, with 15 bases between. CDR3 nucleotides: TGTGCCAGCAGTGAGCGGGTGGGTGCAGGGACCCAGTACTTC. Translating gives CASSERVGAGTQYF.

This chain uses TRBV7-2 with TRBJ2-1, with D perhaps TRBD2 (6 bases). Germline CDR1 SGHTA, CDR2 FQGNSA. Between the trimmed V and J ends, which lost 4 bases and 5 bases, there was a span of 18 bases. The CDR3 runs to 16 residues. The CDR3 nucleotides read TGTGCCAGCAGCTCTCACAAAGGGCGGGAAAACAATGAGCAGTTCTTC. As protein: CASSSHKGRENNEQFF.

Written as DNA, the CDR3 is TGTGCCAGCAGCTTAGCCATGCGTGAGCAGTTCTTC. Translation gives CASSLAMREQFF. This chain joins TRBV7-2 and TRBJ2-1; D not certain. V dropped 0 bases and J dropped 9 bases, with 6 bases sitting between them. The CDR3 has 12 residues. In germline, CDR1 is SGHTA, CDR2 FQGNSA.

The sample holds one count of this clone. The chain is built from TRBV28 and TRBJ2-7; D gene unclear. The CDR3 is 13 residues long. V was cut by 3 bases and J by 0 bases, with 6 bases left in between. The germline V gene encodes CDR1 MDHEN and CDR2 SYDVKM. The CDR3 sequence: CASSFHYSYEQYF. CDR3 sequence (DNA): TGTGCCAGCAGTTTTCACTACTCCTACGAGCAGTACTTC.

The chain is built from TRBV19 and TRBJ1-2, with D perhaps TRBD1 (5 bases). Trimming stripped 5 bases from V and 5 bases from J, with 12 bases between. Germline-derived CDR1 and CDR2 are LNHDA and SQIVND (reference sequence). CDR3 length: 13 residues. The CDR3 protein is CASSPRERYGYTF. CDR3 DNA: TGTGCCAGTAGTCCCAGGGAAAGGTATGGCTACACCTTC.

This chain uses TRBV7-2 with TRBJ2-1; 11 nucleotides agree with TRBD2. Germline values: CDR1 SGHTA, CDR2 FQGNSA. The CDR3 is made up of 16 amino acids. Trimming took 5 bases from V and 5 from J; bases not matched to a gene: 8. The CDR3 DNA follows: TGTGCCAGCAGCGTAACTAGCGGGGGCCACAACAATGAGCAGTTCTTC. It codes for CASSVTSGGHNNEQFF. Based on the CDR3 plus reference TRBV7-2 and TRBJ2-1, the full variable domain is GAGVSQSPSNKVTEKGKDVELRCDPISGHTALYWYRQSLGQGLEFLIYFQGNSAPDKSGLPSDRFSAERTGGSVSTLTIQRTQQEDSAVYLCASSVTSGGHNNEQFFGPGTRLTVL.

This sequence joins TRBV5-1 and TRBJ2-5; 11 bases are a match to TRBD2. The closer fit of TRBJ2-7 to the DNA end suggests the J call may be wrong. The CDR3 totals 16 residues. Germline CDR1 and CDR2: SGHRS and YFSETQ. CDR3 DNA sequence: TGCGCCAGCAGCCCGTCCGGGACTAGCGGCACCTACGAGCAGTACTTC. Amino acids: CASSPSGTSGTYEQYF.

The chain joins TRBV7-9 to TRBJ2-1; no clear D. The CDR3 is made up of 13 amino acids. The ends were cut back, 1 base at V and 4 bases at J, with 5 bases in the middle. Germline CDR1 is SEHNR and CDR2 is FQNEAQ (reference sequence). This chain's CDR3 is CASSLDRYNEQFF. The DNA for the CDR3 is TGTGCCAGCAGCTTAGATAGATACAATGAGCAGTTCTTC. The whole variable domain, filled in from reference TRBV7-9 and TRBJ2-1, reads DTGVSQNPRHKITKRGQNVTFRCDPISEHNRLYWYRQTLGQGPEFLTYFQNEAQLEKSRLLSDRFSAERPKGSFSTLEIQRTEQGDSAMYLCASSLDRYNEQFFGPGTRLTVL.

The genes are TRBV6-5 and TRBJ2-5; D is perhaps TRBD1 (5 bases). Germline V gene lookup returns CDR1 MNHEY and CDR2 SVGAGI. The CDR3 contains 13 residues. V gave up 11 bases and J gave up 0 bases, with 13 bases separating them. DNA of the CDR3: TGTGCCTGTCTCGACAGTTACCAAGAGACCCAGTACTTC. It is translated as CACLDSYQETQYF.

The chain combines TRBV4-1 with TRBJ2-2, with 8 bases identical to TRBD1. This CDR3 is 17 amino acids long. CDR1 MGHRA and CDR2 YSYEKL come from the germline V gene. Unmatched junction bases numbered 12, after V lost 3 bases and J lost 6 bases. CDR3 region: CASSQGVGQGGPGELFF. The CDR3 DNA follows: TGCGCCAGCAGCCAGGGGGTAGGACAGGGTGGCCCCGGGGAGCTGTTTTTT.

The V and J genes are TRBV6-5 and TRBJ1-4, with 7 bases lining up with TRBD1. Trimming cost V 5 bases and J 7 bases; bases outside gene matches: 7. The CDR3 runs 14 residues. Germline V gene lookup returns CDR1 MNHEY and CDR2 SVGAGI. The CDR3 DNA reads TGTGCCAGCAGTCGTACAGGGGCGATTGAAAAACTGTTTTTT. Its protein is CASSRTGAIEKLFF.

As DNA, the CDR3 is TGTGCCAGCAGTTTCATCGGGACAGGGTCCGCTGGAAACACCATATATTTT. Its translation: CASSFIGTGSAGNTIYF. This chain joins TRBV28 and TRBJ1-3; 9 bases align to TRBD1. Germline CDR1 reads MDHEN; CDR2 reads SYDVKM. The CDR3 totals 17 residues. V gave up 3 bases and J gave up 2 bases; unmatched junction bases: 8.